This T cell receptor beta chain was sequenced for a study of T cells in Graves' hyperthyroidism and ophthalmopathy. There are many counts of this clonotype. CDR3 length: 13 amino acids. CDR1 is DFQATT, CDR2 SNEGSKA, per germline (reference sequence). V lost 5 bases to trimming and J lost 3 bases; unmatched junction nucleotides: 5. It was RNA transcripts that yielded the amplified TCR beta CDR3 regions. HTBI primers were employed in a first-round RT-PCR of the TCR CDR3. TCRdb re-called the multiplex PCR reads through MiXCR, storing one row per CDR3 protein. The table has 500,000 to 550,000 distinct CDR3 sequences, about 20% seen once.

The source of this sequence is a man aged 18-30 years with Graves' hyperthyroidism. The chain carries TRBV20-1 and TRBJ1-1, with 8 bases aligning to TRBD1. Sequenced: blood. The CDR3 DNA sequence: TGCAGTGCTGGACAGGGTTCGGACACTGAAGCTTTCTTT. It yields the protein CSAGQGSDTEAFF.